This entry features one T cell receptor beta chain sequence. TCRdb reprocessed the 5' RACE reads; each CDR3 protein has one entry and no DNA is given. The sample shows about 99,000 distinct CDR3 sequences, and more than 1.5% sits with its ten largest clones. No T cells were sorted before total RNA was taken from whole blood. This entry comes from a study of monozygotic twins with inflammatory bowel disease. This CDR3 spans 16 amino acids. Per germline, CDR1 LNHDA and CDR2 SQIVND (reference sequence). The chain has TRBV19 and TRBJ2-1; TCRdb's D gene call, TRBD1, goes unchecked for lack of DNA. This clonotype originated in a human donor with ulcerative colitis or Crohn's disease, or a healthy co-twin of an affected twin (not recorded which). Source material: blood. CDR3 sequence: CASSIGTGVYYNEQFF.